Described below is a single T cell receptor (beta chain) sequence and its context. Its antigen is not yet known. Per-base qualities were not stored, and no clone one base away is much larger. This entry comes from a study of CD8 T cells in ankylosing spondylitis (dated by TCRdb to about 2017). Regarding the study in general: The study profiled T cell receptor beta repertoires in healthy donors and ankylosing spondylitis patients to find disease-linked TCR variants. The whole study cohort included 108 healthy donors and about two dozen ankylosing spondylitis patients. Peripheral blood was sampled, and synovial fluid was additionally collected from ankylosing spondylitis patients. Broader findings and caveats from the paper: Some of the motif variants had been reported before in the synovial fluid and blood of reactive arthritis patients, a finding that suggests common disease-initiation mechanisms. A TCR beta motif made up of several highly homologous amino acid variants appeared to be characteristic of blood from ankylosing spondylitis patients. According to the report, matched synovial fluid samples from ankylosing spondylitis patients were significantly enriched for the disease-linked clones. In peripheral blood, the disease-linked clones were found at relatively low frequencies and had a CD8+ phenotype.

Trimming takes 5 bases from V and 3 bases from J, and the germline ends sit 16 bases apart. From the cysteine through the phenylalanine, the CDR3 covers 15 amino acids. CDR3 DNA only is kept here, 45 bases in frame from base 1. CDR1 and CDR2, per the germline V gene (reference sequence), are PRHDT and FYEKMQ. Instrument on record: Illumina HiSeq 2500. TCR beta libraries were prepared by quantitative 5'-RACE with molecular barcodes. Concerning the study's data processing: To identify disease-linked TCR variants, a new computational method was used, one built on a probabilistic model of VDJ rearrangement. The raw public reads went through TCRdb reprocessing: fastp at Q25, MiXCR clone calling, in-frame beta chains kept. Each record represents a unique CDR3 protein, reported with the most common genes and DNA among its rows. For this entry, the V and J calls and clone size follow TCRdb and not the study's own pipeline. This sample has over 700,000 distinct CDR3 sequences in its table, and around a fifth of those were observed once. Over 15% of the sample comes from the top ten.

Recombination linked TRBV13 to TRBJ2-5; the D gene is possibly TRBD2, with 5 bases matching. The sequenced sample was blood, either unsorted or a sorted T cell fraction (not recorded which). The source is a male donor with ankylosing spondylitis. The DNA reads TGTGCCAGCAGCGCGTTAGGAGCGCGGGAAGAGACCCAGTACTTC. Its protein reads: CASSALGAREETQYF.